The source of this T cell receptor (beta chain) is a study of CD8+CD57+ T cells in acquired aplastic anemia. Looking at the study overall: Isolated CD4+ and CD8+ cells, once sorted, yielded DNA averaging about 3.2 ug.

Study-wide results and limits: Both patients and controls carried the same twenty-nine CD8+ CDR3 sequences. CD8+ Simpson's diversity showed no significant patient-control difference.

CD8+CD57+ cell expansion, shown by flow cytometry, had occurred in the patients selected for sequencing. No therapy was given to patients before blood sampling. About this clonotype: Its target is unknown.

Genomic DNA, serving as template, underwent TCR beta VDJ and CDR3 profiling. TCRdb analysed the reads with MiXCR anew, one entry per CDR3 protein. This table holds around 430,000 distinct CDR3 sequences, around 30% found once. With 0 bases removed from V and 2 bases from J, the gap between germline ends came to 12 bases. This CDR3 is 16 amino acids long. The germline CDR1 and CDR2 sequences are SGHKS and YYEKEE (reference sequence). The chain recombines TRBV5-5 with TRBJ1-5; unclear D gene. The sequencing sample was made of sorted CD4+, CD8+, or CD8+CD57+ T cells (not recorded which) from PBMCs. The sequence was collected from a human donor with aplastic anemia. The CDR3 bases are TGTGCCAGCAGCTTGGGAGCGGCGAGGGGCAATCAGCCCCAGCATTTT. Amino acids: CASSLGAARGNQPQHF.